This record covers a single T cell receptor beta chain. The germline V and J ends were trimmed by 4 bases and 2 bases, with 15 bases remaining between them. The CDR3 contains 16 residues. CDR1 and CDR2 from the germline V gene are LGHDT and YNNKEL (reference sequence). The data belong to a study of blood T cell repertoires in COVID-19. Clones were sequenced by immunoSEQ multiplex PCR, and TCRdb holds only the in-frame ones, with some missing. The sample has fewer than 150,000 clones; 85% are singletons. Sequencing used peripheral blood. J is TRBJ1-5 and V is TRBV3-1 (or the pseudogene TRBV3-2), with D possibly being TRBD1 (6 bases). The receptor was isolated from a human donor in a cohort sampled during active COVID-19. The CDR3 coding sequence is TGTGCCAGCAGCCTCAGAGAAGGGGGACGCAATCAGCCCCAGCATTTT. It is translated as CASSLREGGRNQPQHF.